One and the same sample provided the 29 T cell receptor beta chains below, sequenced in a study of blood T cell repertoires in COVID-19 (dated by TCRdb to 2018 to 2020). The method was the immunoSEQ multiplex PCR assay. TCRdb holds this immuneACCESS table with in-frame rearrangements only. Some clones are missing; in checked studies, unresolved V genes explain under half, and the rest has no known cause. In all, the sample holds around 280,000 clones, and around nine tenths of those were seen once. In total, the top ten clones hold over 6% of the sample. The sequenced sample consisted of PBMCs or T cells enriched from blood (not recorded which). These receptors were taken from a middle-aged woman who had recovered from COVID-19.

The V gene is TRBV6-1, the J gene TRBJ1-3, with D unresolved. The CDR3 consists of 18 residues. The germline CDR1 and CDR2 sequences are MNHNS and SASEGT. V was cut by 2 bases and J by 0 bases, with 17 bases left in between. The CDR3 sequence: CASSEPRAADHSGNTIYF. DNA of the CDR3: TGTGCCAGCAGTGAACCCCGAGCGGCAGATCACTCTGGAAACACCATATATTTT.

The rearrangement joins TRBV7-2 to TRBJ2-7; D gene ambiguous. V was pared by 2 bases and J by 6 bases, with 14 bases between. Germline loops: CDR1 SGHTA, CDR2 FQGNSA. The CDR3 covers 14 residues. This CDR3 reads CASSLSNGASEQYF. The CDR3 DNA reads as TGTGCCAGCAGCTTATCAAACGGAGCGAGCGAGCAGTACTTC.

This clone appeared a single time. The chain employs TRBV7-2 and TRBJ1-2, with 7 bases fitting TRBD1. The CDR3 is made up of 15 amino acids. The germline V gene encodes CDR1 SGHTA and CDR2 FQGNSA. Losses at the gene ends were 5 bases for V and 2 bases for J; bases not matched to a gene: 8. CDR3 nucleotide sequence: TGTGCCAGCAGCCCCCCGGGACAGCCGAACTATGGCTACACCTTC. This gives the protein CASSPPGQPNYGYTF. The complete variable domain, with remaining parts taken from reference TRBV7-2 and TRBJ1-2, reads GAGVSQSPSNKVTEKGKDVELRCDPISGHTALYWYRQSLGQGLEFLIYFQGNSAPDKSGLPSDRFSAERTGGSVSTLTIQRTQQEDSAVYLCASSPPGQPNYGYTFGSGTRLTVV.

The chain links TRBV7-9 to TRBJ2-5; D is perhaps TRBD2 (5 bases). The CDR3 extends over 15 amino acids. Germline V gene data show CDR1 as SEHNR and CDR2 as FQNEAQ (reference sequence). With 5 bases removed from V and 3 bases from J, the gap between germline ends came to 16 bases. The CDR3, as DNA: TGTGCCAGCAGCCGTCGCTTAGCGCCAAAAGAGACCCAGTACTTC. Encoded protein: CASSRRLAPKETQYF.

The genes are TRBV5-1 and TRBJ2-7, with 9 positions matching TRBD2. The CDR3 covers 14 residues. Germline-derived CDR1 and CDR2 are SGHRS and YFSETQ. Trimming removed 0 bases from V and 4 bases from J; junction bases left unmatched: 2. This CDR3 reads CASSLASGIYEQYF. In DNA, the CDR3 is TGCGCCAGCAGCTTGGCTAGCGGGATTTACGAGCAGTACTTC. The complete variable domain, with remaining parts taken from reference TRBV5-1 and TRBJ2-7, reads KAGVTQTPRYLIKTRGQQVTLSCSPISGHRSVSWYQQTPGQGLQFLFEYFSETQRNKGNFPGRFSGRQFSNSRSEMNVSTLELGDSALYLCASSLASGIYEQYFGPGTRLTVT.

This chain links TRBV7-6 with TRBJ1-6; the match to TRBD1 covers 7 bases. J gave up 6 bases and V 5 bases, and 7 bases lay outside the gene matches. This CDR3 spans 15 amino acids. Germline values: CDR1 SGHVS, CDR2 FNYEAQ. The CDR3 nucleotides are TGTGCCAGCAGCCCCCGAGCAGGGGGTAATTCACCCCTCCACTTT. Residues: CASSPRAGGNSPLHF. Together with reference TRBV7-6 and TRBJ1-6, the CDR3 gives the full variable domain: GAGVSQSPRYKVTKRGQDVALRCDPISGHVSLYWYRQALGQGPEFLTYFNYEAQQDKSGLPNDRFSAERPEGSISTLTIQRTEQRDSAMYRCASSPRAGGNSPLHFGNGTRLTVT.

This rearrangement joins TRBV14 to TRBJ2-7; 9 nucleotides line up with TRBD1. CDR1 is SGHDN and CDR2 is FVKESK in the germline V gene. The V gene end was trimmed by 7 bases and the J gene end by 6 bases; junction bases not matched to a gene: 7. This CDR3 is built from 13 residues. In DNA form, the CDR3 reads TGTGCCAGCAACCGACAGGGGGTGGGCGAGCAGTACTTC. Translation: CASNRQGVGEQYF.

The chain joins TRBV29-1 to TRBJ2-5; 8 bases fit TRBD2. After removal of 2 bases from V and 3 bases from J, the junction contained 5 bases not matched to a gene. Germline V gene data show CDR1 as SQVTM and CDR2 as ANQGSEA. The CDR3 loop spans 14 amino acids. CDR3 coding DNA: TGCAGCGTTGAATCTAGCGGGTATGAAGAGACCCAGTACTTC. It yields the protein CSVESSGYEETQYF.

The chain is built from TRBV11-2 and TRBJ1-2; maybe TRBD1 (6 bases). CDR1 is SGHAT, CDR2 FQNNGV, per germline. The CDR3 loop spans 15 amino acids. The germline V and J ends were trimmed by 1 base and 4 bases, with 13 bases remaining between them. CDR3 in amino acids: CASSLGPTGTYGYTF. The CDR3, as DNA: TGTGCCAGCAGCTTAGGGCCCACAGGGACCTATGGCTACACCTTC.

This chain joins TRBV29-1 and TRBJ1-2, with 7 bases that match TRBD1. The J segment lost 1 base and the V segment lost 0 bases, leaving 11 bases of the junction unmatched. Per the germline V gene, CDR1 is SQVTM and CDR2 is ANQGSEA. This CDR3 has 17 amino acids. The CDR3 DNA reads TGCAGCGTTGAAGATCCGATAGGGGGCAATTTTAACTATGGCTACACCTTC. Protein product: CSVEDPIGGNFNYGYTF.

This rearrangement joins TRBV6-5 to TRBJ2-2, with D perhaps matching TRBD2 (5 bases). The CDR3 extends over 15 amino acids. The germline V gene has CDR1 MNHEY and CDR2 SVGAGI. Trimming removed 6 bases at V and 2 bases at J, with 13 bases between. The CDR3 loop reads CASRDLSGNTGELFF. The CDR3, as DNA: TGTGCCAGCAGAGATCTAAGCGGAAACACCGGGGAGCTGTTTTTT.

The chain has TRBV6-5 and TRBJ2-7, with D possibly being TRBD2 (6 bases). This CDR3 contains 14 residues. CDR1 is MNHEY, CDR2 SVGAGI, per germline. V dropped 3 bases and J dropped 2 bases, with 11 bases sitting between them. The CDR3 reads CASSYTGRTYEQYF. CDR3 in DNA: TGTGCCAGCAGTTATACCGGGAGAACCTACGAGCAGTACTTC.

The chain has TRBV11-2 and TRBJ2-7; D might be TRBD2 (6 bases). With 5 bases removed from V and 2 bases from J, the gap between germline ends came to 16 bases. This CDR3 region has 15 residues. CDR1 is SGHAT and CDR2 is FQNNGV in the germline V gene. The CDR3 DNA reads TGTGCCAGCAGCCCAACCGGGACTGTGACCTACGAGCAGTACTTC. Encoded protein: CASSPTGTVTYEQYF.

The chain links TRBV28 to TRBJ2-7; D is perhaps TRBD1 (5 bases). Looked up from germline, CDR1 is MDHEN and CDR2 is SYDVKM. V was trimmed by 1 base and J by 9 bases, leaving 10 bases between them. The CDR3 totals 12 residues. CDR3 in DNA: TGTGCCAGCAGTTTATCCTACCAGGGGCAGTACTTC. It codes for CASSLSYQGQYF. The complete variable domain, with remaining parts taken from reference TRBV28 and TRBJ2-7, reads DVKVTQSSRYLVKRTGEKVFLECVQDMDHENMFWYRQDPGLGLRLIYFSYDVKMKEKGDIPEGYSVSREKKERFSLILESASTNQTSMYLCASSLSYQGQYFGPGTRLTVT.

The gene calls are TRBV27 and TRBJ1-5; tentative D call: TRBD1 (6 bases). This CDR3 region has 14 residues. Germline V CDR1 and CDR2: MNHEY, SMNVEV (reference sequence). Trimming removed 6 bases at V and 4 bases at J, with 13 bases between. This chain's CDR3 is CASSSRGTNQPQHF. CDR3 nucleotides: TGTGCCAGCAGCAGCAGGGGAACTAATCAGCCCCAGCATTTT.

J is TRBJ2-7 and V is TRBV5-1; TRBD1 is a possible D gene (6 bases). The CDR3 runs to 15 residues. The germline V gene has CDR1 SGHRS and CDR2 YFSETQ. The germline V and J ends were trimmed by 3 bases and 3 bases, with 16 bases remaining between them. Here the CDR3 reads CASSSRDKAVYEQYF. The CDR3 region has the DNA TGCGCCAGCAGCTCCCGGGACAAAGCCGTCTACGAGCAGTACTTC.

The CDR3 protein is CASSLVGRVTGNTIYF. CDR3 in DNA: TGTGCCAGCAGCTTAGTGGGGAGGGTGACGGGAAACACCATATATTTT. J is TRBJ1-3 and V is TRBV11-3; D gene uncertain. The germline V gene has CDR1 SGHNT and CDR2 YENEEA. V lost 1 base and J 4 bases, leaving 14 bases between the germline ends. The CDR3 extends over 16 amino acids.

The V gene is TRBV5-1, the J gene TRBJ2-1, with unresolved D. V was cut by 0 bases and J by 8 bases, with 12 bases left in between. The length of the CDR3 is 14 residues. From germline, CDR1 is SGHRS and CDR2 YFSETQ. This chain's CDR3 is CASSLAGGLDEQFF. The CDR3 bases are TGCGCCAGCAGCTTGGCCGGTGGTTTGGATGAGCAGTTCTTC.

This clone was recorded once. The rearrangement joins TRBV10-1 to TRBJ1-1; TRBD1 might be the D (5 bases). CDR3 length: 13 residues. From germline, CDR1 is WNHNN and CDR2 SYGVQD (reference sequence). Trimming left V 8 bases short and J 5 bases short, with 15 bases between. CDR3 nucleotide sequence: TGCGCCAGCTCTGGAAGGGGCAGGACTGAAGCTTTCTTT. Its translation: CASSGRGRTEAFF.

The rearrangement uses TRBV9 and TRBJ2-3; 10 bases fit TRBD2. Germline V CDR1 and CDR2: SGDLS, YYNGEE. The CDR3 runs to 16 residues. The J segment lost 1 base and the V segment lost 0 bases, leaving 2 bases of the junction unmatched. The CDR3 sequence: CASSVGLAGGTDTQYF. CDR3 DNA: TGTGCCAGCAGCGTAGGTCTAGCGGGGGGCACAGATACGCAGTATTTT.

A single count supports this clone. The V and J genes are TRBV28 and TRBJ2-6, with 14 bases that match TRBD2. Germline loops: CDR1 MDHEN, CDR2 SYDVKM. The CDR3 length is 17 residues. V gave up 5 bases and J gave up 4 bases; unmatched junction bases: 4. The chain's CDR3 is CASSRLAGGTGANVLTF. The CDR3, as DNA: TGTGCCAGCAGTAGACTAGCGGGAGGGACGGGGGCCAACGTCCTGACTTTC. Using reference TRBV28 and TRBJ2-6 for the parts outside the CDR3, the full variable domain is DVKVTQSSRYLVKRTGEKVFLECVQDMDHENMFWYRQDPGLGLRLIYFSYDVKMKEKGDIPEGYSVSREKKERFSLILESASTNQTSMYLCASSRLAGGTGANVLTFGAGSRLTVL.

This chain joins TRBV6-5 and TRBJ1-2; maybe TRBD1 (5 bases). Germline values: CDR1 MNHEY, CDR2 SVGAGI. Trimming left V 0 bases short and J 6 bases short, with 17 bases between. CDR3 size: 16 residues. CDR3 sequence (DNA): TGTGCCAGCAGTTACTCGAACAGGTTGCGGGGAGATGGCTACACCTTC. As protein: CASSYSNRLRGDGYTF.

The chain links TRBV24-1 to TRBJ2-3, with TRBD2 matching 11 bases. In germline, CDR1 is KGHDR, CDR2 SFDVKD. The CDR3 has 21 amino acids. V lost 3 bases to trimming and J lost 2 bases; unmatched junction nucleotides: 18. This CDR3 reads CATSDPRGTQPGLAVTDTQYF. The CDR3 DNA reads as TGTGCCACCAGTGATCCTAGAGGGACACAGCCGGGACTAGCGGTCACAGATACGCAGTATTTT.

This chain connects TRBV27 to TRBJ1-5; D is possibly TRBD1 (6 bases). The CDR3 sequence is 15 residues long. The V gene's germline CDR1 is MNHEY and CDR2 SMNVEV (reference sequence). Deletions cut 4 bases from V and 5 bases from J, with 15 bases between. The CDR3 spells CASSSRRGADQPQHF. As DNA, the CDR3 is TGTGCCAGCAGTTCGCGCCGGGGGGCTGATCAGCCCCAGCATTTT.

This clone is large (0.1 to 1%) in the sample. This chain connects TRBV9 to TRBJ1-2; possible D gene TRBD1, 5 bases. The CDR3 spans 14 residues. The germline gives CDR1 SGDLS, CDR2 YYNGEE. Trimming stripped 0 bases from V and 8 bases from J, with 14 bases between. CDR3 loop: CASSVGGGEGGYTF. The CDR3 DNA reads as TGTGCCAGCAGCGTAGGAGGAGGGGAGGGAGGCTACACCTTC.

The V and J genes are TRBV19 and TRBJ2-1; tentatively, D is TRBD2 (6 bases). This CDR3 has 15 residues. Between the trimmed V and J ends, which lost 7 bases and 1 base, there was a span of 14 bases. Looked up from germline, CDR1 is LNHDA and CDR2 is SQIVND (reference sequence). CDR3 sequence reads: CASTSEGLSYNEQFF. For the CDR3, the DNA is TGTGCCAGTACCTCGGAGGGCCTTTCCTACAATGAGCAGTTCTTC.

The chain employs TRBV7-9 and TRBJ2-1; D unresolved. The germline V gene has CDR1 SEHNR and CDR2 FQNEAQ (reference sequence). Between the trimmed V and J ends, which lost 5 bases and 2 bases, there was a span of 7 bases. The CDR3 contains 13 residues. The CDR3 region is CASSQAPYNEQFF. Here the CDR3 DNA reads TGTGCCAGCAGCCAGGCACCCTACAATGAGCAGTTCTTC.

The chain joins TRBV5-4 to TRBJ1-2; 12 positions agree with TRBD1. This CDR3 is 12 amino acids long. Trimming took 7 bases from V and 7 from J; bases not matched to a gene: 2. The germline CDR1 and CDR2 sequences are SGHNT and YYREEE (reference sequence). DNA of the CDR3: TGTGCCAGCGGGACAGGGGGCTCTGGCTACACCTTC. This gives the protein CASGTGGSGYTF.

This clone was detected only once. This chain joins TRBV7-3 and TRBJ1-4, with a possible D match to TRBD1 (5 bases). V was cut by 5 bases and J by 8 bases, with 12 bases left in between. Germline V CDR1 and CDR2: SGHTA, FQGTGA. CDR3 length equals 13 residues. CDR3 amino acids: CASSLGLGEKLFF. CDR3 nucleotides: TGTGCCAGCAGCCTGGGACTGGGAGAAAAACTGTTTTTT.